A selection of T cell receptor beta chains follows, all from one sample in a study of metastatic and nonmetastatic thyroid tumors. TCRdb recomputed clones from the PCR reads via MiXCR. The sample includes 50,000 to 60,000 clones, approximately 19% of them seen just once. The sequencing sample was made of blood. These receptors all come from a female donor with papillary thyroid cancer or a benign thyroid nodule (not recorded which). Some clones in this sample may be carry-over from other donors' samples. CDR3s include the opening cysteine and the closing phenylalanine or tryptophan. The D gene is left open where the match is weak. Clone size is given for some rows only: seen once, a few or many times, or a class if the clone is expanded.

many,TRBV11-2,TRBJ2-7,TRBD1,13,CASSYDRGREQYF,TGTGCCAGCAGCTATGACAGGGGGCGCGAGCAGTACTTC
-,TRBV5-8,TRBJ1-5,-,15,CASRLVGRRCQPQHF,TGTGCCAGCAGACTAGTGGGGCGCCGCTGTCAGCCCCAGCATTTT
many,TRBV2,TRBJ2-3,-,15,CAVPKTGVKTDTQYF,TGTGCCGTTCCTAAGACAGGAGTTAAGACAGATACGCAGTATTTT
many,TRBV12-3/TRBV12-4,TRBJ2-3,-,15,CASSLYRTHTDTQYF,TGTGCCAGCAGTCTCTATAGGACGCACACAGATACGCAGTATTTT
few,TRBV12-3/TRBV12-4,TRBJ1-1,-,11,CASRFDSEAFF,TGTGCCAGCAGATTTGACAGTGAAGCTTTCTTT
many,TRBV19,TRBJ1-5,-,14,CASSIWDGHQPQHF,TGTGCCAGTAGTATCTGGGACGGTCACCAGCCCCAGCATTTT
many,TRBV4-2,TRBJ2-7,TRBD2,15,CASSQVRTSGIEQYF,TGTGCCAGCAGCCAAGTGCGGACTAGCGGGATTGAGCAGTACTTC
-,TRBV27,TRBJ1-6,-,14,CSSSFSGYGSPLHF,TGTTCCAGCAGTTTTTCGGGGTATGGTTCACCCCTCCACTTT
many,TRBV28,TRBJ1-1,-,12,CASSFLDTEAFF,TGTGCCAGCAGTTTTCTAGACACTGAAGCTTTCTTT
few,TRBV10-3,TRBJ1-2,TRBD1,16,CAISAGTGELNYAYTF,TGTGCCATCAGTGCTGGGACAGGAGAGCTTAACTATGCCTACACCTTC
-,TRBV28,TRBJ1-2,-,18,CASSSPAMSGPSRPGYTF,TGTGCCAGCAGTTCTCCCGCCATGTCGGGGCCTTCGAGGCCTGGCTACACCTTC
few,TRBV6-1,TRBJ1-2,TRBD1,11,CASGTAYGYTF,TGTGCATCCGGGACAGCCTATGGCTACACATTC
-,TRBV2,TRBJ1-5,-,15,CASSDLGNSNQSQHF,TGTGCCAGCAGTGATTTGGGAAATAGCAATCAGTCCCAGCATTTT
many,TRBV3-1,TRBJ1-2,TRBD1,14,CASSLLQGSYGYTF,TGTGCCAGCAGCCTACTACAGGGGAGTTATGGCTACACCTTC
-,TRBV18,TRBJ1-4,-,17,CASSPADGLRGGEKLFF,TGTGCCAGCTCACCGGCCGACGGTTTGAGAGGGGGAGAAAAACTGTTTTTT
many,TRBV7-9,TRBJ1-4,-,14,CASSLEDSNEKLFF,TGTGCCAGCAGCTTAGAGGACTCTAATGAAAAACTGTTTTTT
many,TRBV19,TRBJ2-2,TRBD2,17,CASSALADNANTGELFF,TGTGCCAGTAGTGCACTAGCGGACAATGCGAACACCGGGGAGCTGTTTTTT
many,TRBV19,TRBJ1-1,-,14,CASNQGHLNTEAFF,TGTGCCAGTAACCAGGGGCACTTGAACACTGAAGCTTTCTTT
many,TRBV28,TRBJ1-5,-,15,CASSLIQGGNQPQHF,TGTGCCAGCAGTTTAATACAGGGAGGCAATCAGCCCCAGCATTTT
few,TRBV28,TRBJ1-2,-,16,CASSFPPGSKHYGYTF,TGTGCCAGTAGTTTCCCGCCTGGATCTAAACACTATGGCTACACCTTC
many,TRBV12-3/TRBV12-4,TRBJ2-3,-,14,CASSLRDSGDTQYF,TGTGCCAGCAGTTTAAGGGATTCGGGAGATACGCAGTATTTT
-,TRBV7-2,TRBJ2-4,TRBD2,14,CASSSGLAGKIQYF,TGTGCCAGCAGCTCCGGACTAGCGGGAAAAATTCAGTACTTC
many,TRBV28,TRBJ2-1,-,15,CASSLSRTVNNEQFF,TGTGCCAGCAGTTTATCCAGGACAGTAAACAATGAGCAGTTCTTC
many,TRBV10-2,TRBJ2-7,TRBD2,15,CASSEYSGRDYEQYF,TGCGCCAGCAGTGAGTATAGCGGGAGGGATTACGAGCAGTACTTC
-,TRBV19,TRBJ2-1,TRBD2,18,CASSPSPPGTSGRDEQFF,TGTGCCAGTAGTCCCTCCCCCCCCGGTACTAGCGGGAGGGATGAGCAGTTCTTC
many,TRBV6-5,TRBJ2-3,-,11,CASSFLDTQYF,TGTGCCAGCAGTTTCCTAGATACGCAGTATTTT
few,TRBV20-1,TRBJ2-3,-,11,CSARASTTQYF,TGCAGTGCTAGAGCTAGCACTACGCAGTATTTT
many,TRBV7-9,TRBJ1-2,TRBD1,15,CASSIPGQGNYGYTF,TGTGCCAGCAGCATACCGGGACAGGGCAACTATGGCTACACCTTC
many,TRBV7-3,TRBJ2-7,TRBD2,17,CASSLIASGRNPGEQYF,TGTGCCAGCAGCTTAATAGCTAGCGGGAGGAATCCAGGCGAGCAGTACTTC
many,TRBV18,TRBJ1-2,-,14,CASSPPDSIYGYTF,TGTGCCAGCTCACCCCCTGATAGTATCTATGGCTACACCTTC
many,TRBV28,TRBJ1-5,-,14,CASSLFSDNQPQHF,TGTGCCAGCAGTTTATTTTCAGATAATCAGCCCCAGCATTTT
few,TRBV6-1,TRBJ2-1,TRBD1,15,CASSEGTGGYNEQFF,TGTGCCAGCAGTGAAGGGACAGGGGGCTACAATGAGCAGTTCTTC
many,TRBV19,TRBJ2-1,TRBD2,16,CASSSLAGGNNNEQFF,TGTGCCAGTAGTTCCTTAGCGGGAGGGAACAACAATGAGCAGTTCTTC
many,TRBV11-1,TRBJ1-1,-,14,CASSPWDGNTEAFF,TGTGCCAGCAGCCCCTGGGACGGGAACACTGAAGCTTTCTTT
many,TRBV18,TRBJ1-1,TRBD1,16,CASSPGWDRARYEAFF,TGTGCCAGCTCACCAGGGTGGGACAGGGCACGCTATGAGGCTTTCTTT
-,TRBV27,TRBJ2-5,-,19,CASSSRTTEPPLIQENQYF,TGTGCCAGCAGTTCACGCACTACGGAACCACCCCTGATTCAAGAGAACCAGTACTTC
-,TRBV12-3/TRBV12-4,TRBJ2-7,TRBD2,13,CASSSGGTDEQYF,TGTGCCAGCAGCTCGGGGGGGACGGACGAGCAGTACTTC
many,TRBV5-1,TRBJ1-1,-,13,CASSLTGSSEAFF,TGCGCCAGCAGCTTGACAGGGTCTTCTGAAGCTTTCTTT
-,TRBV30,TRBJ2-1,-,15,CAWSIVLSGYNEQFF,TGTGCCTGGAGTATCGTACTATCGGGCTACAATGAGCAGTTCTTC
many,TRBV15,TRBJ1-2,-,15,CATSRTLRPDLGYTF,TGTGCCACCAGCAGAACCCTGCGACCTGACTTGGGCTACACCTTC
many,TRBV20-1,TRBJ2-3,-,14,CSAREERSTDTQYF,TGCAGTGCTAGAGAAGAGAGGTCCACAGATACGCAGTATTTT
many,TRBV6-6,TRBJ2-3,-,17,CASSYPTQGRWTDTQYF,TGTGCCAGCAGTTACCCCACACAGGGAAGGTGGACAGATACGCAGTATTTT
many,TRBV30,TRBJ1-2,-,16,CAWSVRDTTRRRGYTF,TGTGCCTGGAGTGTCAGGGACACAACCCGACGGCGTGGCTACACCTTC
many,TRBV5-4,TRBJ2-1,-,15,CASSLDSDTYNEQFF,TGTGCCAGCAGCTTGGATAGCGATACCTACAATGAGCAGTTCTTC
many,TRBV25-1,TRBJ2-1,TRBD1,15,CASSVEDRANQEQFF,TGTGCCAGCAGTGTAGAGGACAGGGCAAACCAAGAGCAGTTCTTC
many,TRBV11-2,TRBJ2-5,-,15,CASSIRTTTQETQYF,TGTGCCAGCAGCATTCGGACCACAACCCAAGAGACCCAGTACTTC